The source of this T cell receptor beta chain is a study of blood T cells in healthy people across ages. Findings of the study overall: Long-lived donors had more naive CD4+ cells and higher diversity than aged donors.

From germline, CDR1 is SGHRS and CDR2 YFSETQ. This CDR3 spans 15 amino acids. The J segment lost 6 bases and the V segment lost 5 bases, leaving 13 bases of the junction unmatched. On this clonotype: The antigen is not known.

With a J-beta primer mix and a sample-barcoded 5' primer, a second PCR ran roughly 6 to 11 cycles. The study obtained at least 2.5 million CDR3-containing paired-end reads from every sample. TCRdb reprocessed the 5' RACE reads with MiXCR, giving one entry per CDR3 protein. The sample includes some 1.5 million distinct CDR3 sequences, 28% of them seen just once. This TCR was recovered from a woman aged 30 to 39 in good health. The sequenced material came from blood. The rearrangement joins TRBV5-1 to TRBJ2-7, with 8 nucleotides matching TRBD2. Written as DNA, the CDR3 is TGCGCCAGCAGTCAAAGTCGGGGGGGTTTCGGCGAGCAGTACTTC. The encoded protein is CASSQSRGGFGEQYF.